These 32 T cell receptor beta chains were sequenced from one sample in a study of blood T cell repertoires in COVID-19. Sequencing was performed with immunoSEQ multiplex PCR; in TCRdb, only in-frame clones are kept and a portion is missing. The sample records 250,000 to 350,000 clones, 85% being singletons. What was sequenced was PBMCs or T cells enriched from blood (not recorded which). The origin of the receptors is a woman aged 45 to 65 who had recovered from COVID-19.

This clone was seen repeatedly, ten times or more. For the CDR3, the DNA is TGCGCCAGCAGCCAAGGGGAGGGTCTGAACACCGGGGAGCTGTTTTTT. This sequence encodes CASSQGEGLNTGELFF. The chain links TRBV4-1 to TRBJ2-2, with TRBD2 matching over 7 bases. The CDR3 length is 16 residues. Per germline, CDR1 MGHRA and CDR2 YSYEKL. V shed 1 base and J 1 base; nucleotides not matched to a gene: 3.

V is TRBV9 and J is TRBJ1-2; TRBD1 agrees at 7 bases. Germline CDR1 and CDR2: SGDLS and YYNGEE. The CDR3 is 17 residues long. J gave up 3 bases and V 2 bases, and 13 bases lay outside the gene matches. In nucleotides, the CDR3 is TGTGCCAGCAGCGTTCTCGACAGGGTAGCACCCGACTATGGCTACACCTTC. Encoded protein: CASSVLDRVAPDYGYTF.

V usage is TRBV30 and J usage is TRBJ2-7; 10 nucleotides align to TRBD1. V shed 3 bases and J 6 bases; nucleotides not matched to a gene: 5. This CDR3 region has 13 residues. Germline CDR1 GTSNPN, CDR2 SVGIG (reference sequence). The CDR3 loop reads CAWSWDRGSEQYF. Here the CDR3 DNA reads TGTGCCTGGAGCTGGGACAGGGGATCCGAGCAGTACTTC.

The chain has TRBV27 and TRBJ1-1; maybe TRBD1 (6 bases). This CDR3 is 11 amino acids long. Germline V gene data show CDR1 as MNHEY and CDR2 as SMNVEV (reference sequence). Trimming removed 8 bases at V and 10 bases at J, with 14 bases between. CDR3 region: CASGLGAGAFF. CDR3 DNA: TGTGCCAGCGGCCTGGGGGCTGGAGCTTTCTTT.

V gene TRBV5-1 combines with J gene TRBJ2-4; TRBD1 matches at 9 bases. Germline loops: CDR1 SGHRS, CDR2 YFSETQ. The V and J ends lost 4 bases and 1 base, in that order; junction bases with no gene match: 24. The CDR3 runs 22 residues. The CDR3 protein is CASSPWTGVPSRGQLAKNIQYF. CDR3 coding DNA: TGCGCCAGCAGCCCATGGACAGGGGTACCTAGTCGGGGGCAATTGGCCAAAAACATTCAGTACTTC. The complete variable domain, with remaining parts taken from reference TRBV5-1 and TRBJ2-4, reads KAGVTQTPRYLIKTRGQQVTLSCSPISGHRSVSWYQQTPGQGLQFLFEYFSETQRNKGNFPGRFSGRQFSNSRSEMNVSTLELGDSALYLCASSPWTGVPSRGQLAKNIQYFGAGTRLSVL.

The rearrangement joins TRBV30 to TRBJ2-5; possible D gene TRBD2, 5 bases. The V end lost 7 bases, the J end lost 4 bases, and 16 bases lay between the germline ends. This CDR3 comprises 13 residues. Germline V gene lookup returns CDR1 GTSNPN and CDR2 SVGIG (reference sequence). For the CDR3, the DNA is TGTGCCTTATCGGGAACAGTGATAGAGACCCAGTACTTC. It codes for CALSGTVIETQYF.

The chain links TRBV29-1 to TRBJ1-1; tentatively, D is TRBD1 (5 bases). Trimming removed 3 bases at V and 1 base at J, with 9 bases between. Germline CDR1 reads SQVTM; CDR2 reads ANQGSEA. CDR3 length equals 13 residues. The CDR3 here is CSVERTPNTEAFF. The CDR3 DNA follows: TGCAGCGTTGAGCGGACACCGAACACTGAAGCTTTCTTT.

CDR3 sequence reads: CASSNRQVQETQYF. The CDR3 nucleotides read TGTGCCAGCAGCAACCGACAGGTCCAAGAGACCCAGTACTTC. The chain employs TRBV7-2 and TRBJ2-5; tentative D call: TRBD1 (6 bases). V lost 5 bases and J lost 1, with 11 bases in between. The CDR3 totals 14 residues. The germline V gene has CDR1 SGHTA and CDR2 FQGNSA.

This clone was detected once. The CDR3, as DNA: TGTGCCAGCAGCCAAACAGGGGGGAGACAGCCCCAGCATTTT. Encoded protein: CASSQTGGRQPQHF. The chain couples TRBV6-4 to TRBJ1-5; TRBD1 agrees at 8 bases. Germline-derived CDR1 and CDR2 are MRHNA and SNTAGT. J was trimmed by 7 bases and V by 6 bases; bases with no gene match: 8. CDR3 length: 14 residues.

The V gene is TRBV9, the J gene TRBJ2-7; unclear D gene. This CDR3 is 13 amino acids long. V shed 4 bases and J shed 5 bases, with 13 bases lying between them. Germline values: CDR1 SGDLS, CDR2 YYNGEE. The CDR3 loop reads CASSQAGTHEQYF. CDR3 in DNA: TGTGCCAGCAGCCAGGCCGGCACCCACGAGCAGTACTTC.

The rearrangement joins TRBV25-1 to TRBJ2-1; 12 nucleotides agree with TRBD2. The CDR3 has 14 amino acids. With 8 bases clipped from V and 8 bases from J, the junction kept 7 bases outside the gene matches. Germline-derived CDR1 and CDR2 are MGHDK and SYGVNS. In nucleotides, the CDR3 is TGTGCCAGCGAAGAGACTAGCGGGAGTGATGAGCAGTTCTTC. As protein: CASEETSGSDEQFF.

CDR3 bases: TGCGCCAGCAGCCCGAGCGCTACAGGGGATGGCAATCAGCCCCAGCATTTT. This sequence encodes CASSPSATGDGNQPQHF. The genes are TRBV5-1 and TRBJ1-5, with TRBD1 matching 7 bases. V dropped 4 bases and J dropped 2; count of bases not matched to a gene: 12. From germline, CDR1 is SGHRS and CDR2 YFSETQ. The CDR3 sequence is 17 residues long.

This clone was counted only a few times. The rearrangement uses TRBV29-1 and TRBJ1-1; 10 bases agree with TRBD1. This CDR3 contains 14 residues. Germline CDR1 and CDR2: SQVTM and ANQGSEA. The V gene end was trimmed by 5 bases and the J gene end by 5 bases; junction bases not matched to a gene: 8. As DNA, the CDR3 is TGCAGCGTTCAAGGACAGGGGGTCGGGACTGAAGCTTTCTTT. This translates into CSVQGQGVGTEAFF.

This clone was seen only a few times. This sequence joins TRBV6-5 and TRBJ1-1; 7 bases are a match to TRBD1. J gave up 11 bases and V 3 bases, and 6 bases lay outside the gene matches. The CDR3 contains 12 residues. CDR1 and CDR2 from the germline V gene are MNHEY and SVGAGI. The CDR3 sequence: CASSYTGEGAFF. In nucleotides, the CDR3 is TGTGCCAGCAGTTATACAGGGGAAGGGGCTTTCTTT.

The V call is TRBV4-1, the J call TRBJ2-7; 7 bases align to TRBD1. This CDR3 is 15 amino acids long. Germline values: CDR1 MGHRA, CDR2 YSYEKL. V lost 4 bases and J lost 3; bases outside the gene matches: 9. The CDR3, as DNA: TGCGCCAGCAGCCCAACAGGGGTTGGGTTCTACGAGCAGTACTTC. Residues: CASSPTGVGFYEQYF.

The DNA for the CDR3 is TGCAGCGTTGCCCCGACAGCCAACTATGGCTACACCTTC. It translates to CSVAPTANYGYTF. The rearrangement joins TRBV29-1 to TRBJ1-2, with TRBD1 as a possible D gene (5 bases). The V gene lost 4 bases and the J gene lost 2 bases, with 11 bases spanning the gap. Germline V gives CDR1 SQVTM, CDR2 ANQGSEA. The CDR3 loop spans 13 amino acids.

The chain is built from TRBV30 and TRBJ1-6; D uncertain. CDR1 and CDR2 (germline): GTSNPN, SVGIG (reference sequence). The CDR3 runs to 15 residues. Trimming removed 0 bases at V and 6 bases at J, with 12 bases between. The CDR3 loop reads CAWSVKGVGNSPLHF. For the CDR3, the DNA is TGTGCCTGGAGTGTAAAAGGAGTCGGTAATTCACCCCTCCACTTT.

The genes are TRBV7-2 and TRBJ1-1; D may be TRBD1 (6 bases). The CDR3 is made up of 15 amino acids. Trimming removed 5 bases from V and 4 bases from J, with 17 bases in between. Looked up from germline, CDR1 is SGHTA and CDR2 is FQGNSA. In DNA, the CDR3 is TGTGCCAGCAGCCCTCGAGTAGGGGGTATCACTGAAGCTTTCTTT. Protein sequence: CASSPRVGGITEAFF.

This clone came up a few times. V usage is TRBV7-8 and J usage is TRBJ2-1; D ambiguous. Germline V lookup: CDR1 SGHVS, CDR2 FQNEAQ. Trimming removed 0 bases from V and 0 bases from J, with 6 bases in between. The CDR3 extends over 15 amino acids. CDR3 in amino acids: CASSLAPSSYNEQFF. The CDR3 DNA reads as TGTGCCAGCAGCTTAGCTCCGAGCTCCTACAATGAGCAGTTCTTC.

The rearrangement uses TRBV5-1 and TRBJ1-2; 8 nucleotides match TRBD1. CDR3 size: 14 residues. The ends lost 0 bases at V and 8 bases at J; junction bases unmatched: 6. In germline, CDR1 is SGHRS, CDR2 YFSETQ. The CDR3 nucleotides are TGCGCCAGCAGCTTGGCCACAGGGGGTAGGGGCTACACCTTC. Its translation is CASSLATGGRGYTF.

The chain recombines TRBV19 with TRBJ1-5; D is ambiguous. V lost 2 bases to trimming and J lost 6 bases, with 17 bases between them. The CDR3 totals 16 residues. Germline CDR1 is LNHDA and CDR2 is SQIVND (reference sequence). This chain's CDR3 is CASSISEGLRGQPQHF. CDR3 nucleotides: TGTGCCAGTAGTATATCTGAAGGGCTCCGGGGTCAGCCCCAGCATTTT.

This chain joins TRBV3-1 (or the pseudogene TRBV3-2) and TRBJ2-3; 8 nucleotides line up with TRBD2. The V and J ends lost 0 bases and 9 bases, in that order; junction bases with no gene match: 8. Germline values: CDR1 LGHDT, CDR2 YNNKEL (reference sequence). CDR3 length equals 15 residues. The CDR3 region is CASSQDGLAGLTQYF. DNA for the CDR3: TGTGCCAGCAGCCAAGACGGCCTAGCGGGTTTAACGCAGTATTTT.

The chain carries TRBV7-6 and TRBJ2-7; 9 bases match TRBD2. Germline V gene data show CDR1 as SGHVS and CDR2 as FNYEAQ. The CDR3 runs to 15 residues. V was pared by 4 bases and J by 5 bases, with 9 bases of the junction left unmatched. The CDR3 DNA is TGTGCCAGCAGCTCCATAGCGGGAGAGAAGGACGAGCAGTACTTC. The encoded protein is CASSSIAGEKDEQYF.

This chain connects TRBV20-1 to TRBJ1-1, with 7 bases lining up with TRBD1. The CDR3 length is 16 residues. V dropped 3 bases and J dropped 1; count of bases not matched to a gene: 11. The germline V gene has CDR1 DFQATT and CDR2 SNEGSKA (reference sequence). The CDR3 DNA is TGCAGTGCTAGTGCTCATACAGGGGCTGGGAACACTGAAGCTTTCTTT. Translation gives CSASAHTGAGNTEAFF.

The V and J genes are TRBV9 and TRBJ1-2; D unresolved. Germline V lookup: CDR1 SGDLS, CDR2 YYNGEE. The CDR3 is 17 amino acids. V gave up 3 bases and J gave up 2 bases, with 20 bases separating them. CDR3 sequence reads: CASSDRQASLINYGYTF. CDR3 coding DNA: TGTGCCAGCAGCGACAGACAAGCCAGCCTAATCAACTATGGCTACACCTTC.

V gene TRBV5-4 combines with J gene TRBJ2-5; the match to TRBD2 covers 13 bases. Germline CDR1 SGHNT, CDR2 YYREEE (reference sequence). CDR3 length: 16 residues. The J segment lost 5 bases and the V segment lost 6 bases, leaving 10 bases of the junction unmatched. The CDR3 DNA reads TGTGCCAGCACCACACCAGGACTAGCGGGGGTTGAGACCCAGTACTTC. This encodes CASTTPGLAGVETQYF.

The CDR3 loop is CASSGADSPWRAFF. For the CDR3, the DNA is TGTGCCAGTAGTGGAGCGGACTCCCCCTGGCGCGCTTTCTTT. The chain links TRBV19 to TRBJ1-1; D call uncertain. The CDR3 sequence is 14 residues long. Trimming took off 5 bases at V and 11 bases at J, with 21 bases between the two ends. Germline values: CDR1 LNHDA, CDR2 SQIVND (reference sequence).

CDR3: CASSLTVGGAGELFF. The CDR3 DNA reads as TGTGCCAGCAGCTTAACTGTAGGAGGGGCCGGGGAGCTGTTTTTT. The rearrangement joins TRBV7-3 to TRBJ2-2; TRBD2 might be the D (6 bases). The CDR3 runs to 15 residues. Germline CDR1 and CDR2: SGHTA and FQGTGA. The V and J ends lost 0 bases and 6 bases respectively, with 11 bases between them.

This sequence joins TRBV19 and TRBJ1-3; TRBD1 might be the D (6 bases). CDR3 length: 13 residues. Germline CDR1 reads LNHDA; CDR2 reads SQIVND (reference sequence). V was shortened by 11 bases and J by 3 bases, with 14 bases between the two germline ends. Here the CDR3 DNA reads TGTGCCCCAAGGGGGTGTATTGGAAACACCATATATTTT. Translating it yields CAPRGCIGNTIYF.

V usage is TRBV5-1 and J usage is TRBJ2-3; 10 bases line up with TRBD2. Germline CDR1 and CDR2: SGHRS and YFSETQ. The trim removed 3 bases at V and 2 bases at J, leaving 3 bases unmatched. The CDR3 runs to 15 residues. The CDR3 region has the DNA TGCGCCAGCAGCTCAGCGGGGGGGTACACAGATACGCAGTATTTT. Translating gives CASSSAGGYTDTQYF.

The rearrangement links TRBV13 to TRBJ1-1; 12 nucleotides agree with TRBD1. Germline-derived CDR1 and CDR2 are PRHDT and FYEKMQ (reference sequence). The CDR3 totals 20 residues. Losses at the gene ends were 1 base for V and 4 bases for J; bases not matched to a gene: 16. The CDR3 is CASSLVDLRDRGQLGTEAFF. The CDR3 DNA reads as TGTGCCAGCAGCTTAGTAGACCTCCGGGACAGGGGGCAGTTGGGCACTGAAGCTTTCTTT.

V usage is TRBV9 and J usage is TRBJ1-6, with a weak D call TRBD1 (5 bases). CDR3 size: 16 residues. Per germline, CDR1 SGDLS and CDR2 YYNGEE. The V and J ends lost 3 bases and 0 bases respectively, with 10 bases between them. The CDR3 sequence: CASSGGGSSYNSPLHF. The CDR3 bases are TGTGCCAGCAGCGGTGGGGGGAGCTCCTATAATTCACCCCTCCACTTT.